A single sample is the source of the 9 T cell receptor beta chains below, sequenced in a study of identical twins' blood T cells. TCRdb itself ran the 5' RACE reads through MiXCR, one entry per CDR3 protein. The table records hundreds of thousands of distinct CDR3 sequences, over 25% of them present only once. The specimen was PBMCs. These receptors came from a woman between 18 and 55 years old in good health.

This clonotype was seen a handful of times. This chain uses TRBV9 with TRBJ1-2; D remains unclear. V lost 0 bases and J lost 4, with 10 bases in between. There are 14 residues in the CDR3. Germline V gene data show CDR1 as SGDLS and CDR2 as YYNGEE. The CDR3 DNA sequence: TGTGCCAGCAGCGTAGCTTTTTCCGGCTATGGCTACACCTTC. Translating it yields CASSVAFSGYGYTF.

The chain couples TRBV29-1 to TRBJ2-7; no reliable D call. Germline-derived CDR1 and CDR2 are SQVTM and ANQGSEA. The CDR3 spans 13 residues. The ends were cut back, 4 bases at V and 0 bases at J, with 10 bases in the middle. The CDR3 sequence: CSVGLRSSYEQYF. CDR3 DNA: TGCAGCGTTGGGCTAAGGAGCTCCTACGAGCAGTACTTC.

The chain employs TRBV6-2 or TRBV6-3 and TRBJ2-7; TRBD2 agrees at 14 bases. The CDR3 contains 19 residues. Trimming took 5 bases from V and 2 from J; bases not matched to a gene: 14. Germline CDR1 reads MNHEY; CDR2 reads SVGEGT. The CDR3 here is CASSLPGTSGSQSPYEQYF. CDR3 sequence (DNA): TGTGCCAGCAGTCTCCCCGGGACTAGCGGGAGTCAGTCACCCTACGAGCAGTACTTC.

The rearrangement uses TRBV7-3 and TRBJ2-3; the match to TRBD2 covers 15 bases. The CDR3 totals 16 residues. V lost 6 bases, J lost 9 bases, and 10 bases stayed unmatched. CDR1 and CDR2 (germline): SGHTA, FQGTGA. DNA for the CDR3: TGTGCCAGCAGGACGTTCGGGACTAGCGGGGGGACCACGCAGTATTTT. Translating gives CASRTFGTSGGTTQYF.

The rearrangement joins TRBV5-1 to TRBJ2-3; TRBD2 matches 7 bases. This CDR3 comprises 15 residues. Germline CDR1 and CDR2: SGHRS and YFSETQ. V dropped 7 bases and J dropped 1; count of bases not matched to a gene: 9. CDR3 bases: TGCGCCAGCTCATCCGGGGGGAGAGGCACAGATACGCAGTATTTT. This sequence encodes CASSSGGRGTDTQYF.

This chain uses TRBV3-1 with TRBJ1-1, with D maybe TRBD1 (6 bases). Germline V gene data show CDR1 as LGHDT and CDR2 as YNNKEL (reference sequence). This CDR3 region has 16 residues. The V gene lost 1 base and the J gene lost 2 bases, with 14 bases spanning the gap. The CDR3 region is CASSQGGQGRNTEAFF. In DNA form, the CDR3 reads TGTGCCAGCAGCCAAGGAGGGCAGGGGCGAAACACTGAAGCTTTCTTT.

CDR3 in amino acids: CASSLGVLTGRQPQHF. CDR3 nucleotide sequence: TGTGCCAGCAGCTTAGGGGTTTTGACAGGGCGGCAGCCCCAGCATTTT. The V call is TRBV13, the J call TRBJ1-5, with 7 bases lining up with TRBD1. Germline V lookup: CDR1 PRHDT, CDR2 FYEKMQ (reference sequence). This CDR3 region has 16 residues. V lost 0 bases to trimming and J lost 7 bases; unmatched junction nucleotides: 9.

The chain is built from TRBV19 and TRBJ2-1; D is unclear. The CDR3 is 16 amino acids. Trimming stripped 6 bases from V and 0 bases from J, with 15 bases between. Looked up from germline, CDR1 is LNHDA and CDR2 is SQIVND (reference sequence). CDR3 nucleotide sequence: TGTGCCAGTAGAGACCCTGGCGGTAGCTCCTACAATGAGCAGTTCTTC. This sequence encodes CASRDPGGSSYNEQFF.

This clonotype was counted once. V usage is TRBV20-1 and J usage is TRBJ2-7, with D possibly being TRBD2 (6 bases). V was pared by 5 bases and J by 3 bases, with 20 bases between. Per the germline V gene, CDR1 is DFQATT and CDR2 is SNEGSKA (reference sequence). The CDR3 covers 15 residues. This CDR3 is CSALTSALGGYEQYF. The CDR3 nucleotides read TGCAGTGCTCTCACTTCTGCACTCGGGGGCTACGAGCAGTACTTC.